What follows is one TCR beta chain and its context. Its antigen is currently unknown. The data stem from a study of cytomegalovirus exposure and HLA in healthy donors. It was with 60 Vbeta and 13 Jbeta primers that the PCR ran. The assay was immunoSEQ multiplex PCR, and TCRdb's table has in-frame clones only and misses some. The table has 90,000 or so clones, approximately 70% seen once; the top ten hold under 3%. The CDR3 is 13 amino acids. The V gene lost 5 bases and the J gene lost 1 base, with 8 bases spanning the gap. The germline CDR1 and CDR2 sequences are MNHEY and SMNVEV (reference sequence). Whole-study findings and limits: A later analysis found TCR association rates differed by HLA locus, highest for DRB1 and lowest for HLA-C. In a later analysis, compared with equally common non-associated chains, HLA-associated beta chains were more expanded.

The TCR was taken from a man in his forties or fifties in good health and CMV-seronegative. What was sequenced was PBMCs. V usage is TRBV27 and J usage is TRBJ1-1; D is unclear. The chain's CDR3 is CASSPERNTEAFF. DNA of the CDR3: TGTGCCAGCAGTCCCGAGAGGAACACTGAAGCTTTCTTT.